The entry below describes one T cell receptor (beta chain). These data are taken from a study of shared clonotypes between healthy human individuals. V shed 6 bases, J shed 3 bases, and the junction held 5 bases outside the gene matches. The V gene's germline CDR1 is MNHEY and CDR2 SVGAGI. This CDR3 is built from 15 residues. The protocol was immunoSEQ multiplex PCR, while the TCRdb copy is restricted to in-frame clones and leaves out a portion. The sample carries some 2,000,000 clones, 90% to 97% recorded once. Sequenced material: naive CD4+ T cells sorted from blood. Subset defined: CD45RA+ positively selected. The chain employs TRBV6-5 and TRBJ1-5; 10 positions match TRBD1. The sequence was collected from a man aged 18 to 30 in good health. In DNA, the CDR3 is TGTGCCAGCAGGAAAGGGACAGGGGTCAATCAGCCCCAGCATTTT. This gives the protein CASRKGTGVNQPQHF.